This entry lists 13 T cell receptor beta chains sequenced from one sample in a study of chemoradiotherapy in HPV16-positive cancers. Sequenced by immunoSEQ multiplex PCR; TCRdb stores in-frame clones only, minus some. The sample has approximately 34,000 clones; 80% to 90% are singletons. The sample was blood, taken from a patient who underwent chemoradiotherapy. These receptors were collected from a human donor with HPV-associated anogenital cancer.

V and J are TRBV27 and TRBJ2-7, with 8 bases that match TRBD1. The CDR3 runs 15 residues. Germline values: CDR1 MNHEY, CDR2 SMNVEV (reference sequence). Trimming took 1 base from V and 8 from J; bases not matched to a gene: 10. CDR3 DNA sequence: TGTGCCAGCAGTTTATGGGGCCGGGACAGGCGGAAGCAGTACTTC. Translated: CASSLWGRDRRKQYF.

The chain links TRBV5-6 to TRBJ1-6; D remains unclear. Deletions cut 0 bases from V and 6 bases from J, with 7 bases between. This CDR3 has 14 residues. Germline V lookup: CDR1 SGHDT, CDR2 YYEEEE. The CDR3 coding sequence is TGTGCCAGCAGCTTGGAGGACCGTAATTCACCCCTCCACTTT. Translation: CASSLEDRNSPLHF.

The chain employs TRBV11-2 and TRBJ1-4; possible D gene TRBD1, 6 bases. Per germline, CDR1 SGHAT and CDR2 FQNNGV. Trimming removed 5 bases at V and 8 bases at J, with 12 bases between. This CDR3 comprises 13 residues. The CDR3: CASSPWGQEKLFF. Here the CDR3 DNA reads TGTGCCAGCAGCCCCTGGGGGCAAGAAAAACTGTTTTTT. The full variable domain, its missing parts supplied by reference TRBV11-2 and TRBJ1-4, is EAGVAQSPRYKIIEKRQSVAFWCNPISGHATLYWYQQILGQGPKLLIQFQNNGVVDDSQLPKDRFSAERLKGVDSTLKIQPAKLEDSAVYLCASSPWGQEKLFFGSGTQLSVL.

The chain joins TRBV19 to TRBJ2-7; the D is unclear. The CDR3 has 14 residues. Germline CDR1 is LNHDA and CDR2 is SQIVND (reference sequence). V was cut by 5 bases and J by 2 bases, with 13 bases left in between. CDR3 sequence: CASSPSLRTYEQYF. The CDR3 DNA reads TGTGCCAGTAGTCCCAGCCTTCGGACCTACGAGCAGTACTTC.

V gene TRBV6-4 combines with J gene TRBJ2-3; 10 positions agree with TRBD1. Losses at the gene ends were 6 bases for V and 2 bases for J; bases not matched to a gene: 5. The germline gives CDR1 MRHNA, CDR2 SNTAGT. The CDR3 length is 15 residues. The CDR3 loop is CASSLGTGDTDTQYF. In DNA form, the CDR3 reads TGTGCCAGCAGCCTTGGGACAGGGGACACAGATACGCAGTATTTT.

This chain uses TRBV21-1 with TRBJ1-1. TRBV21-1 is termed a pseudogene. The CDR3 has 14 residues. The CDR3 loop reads CASRREIVDTEAFF. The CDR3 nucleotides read TGTGCCAGCCGGAGGGAAATCGTCGACACTGAAGCTTTCTTT.

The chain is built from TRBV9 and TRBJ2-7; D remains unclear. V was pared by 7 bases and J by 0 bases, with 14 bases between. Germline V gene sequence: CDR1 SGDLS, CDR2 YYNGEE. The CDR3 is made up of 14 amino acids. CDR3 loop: CASLAALSSYEQYF. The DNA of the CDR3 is TGTGCCAGCCTTGCGGCACTGAGCTCCTACGAGCAGTACTTC.

CDR3 loop: CASSLKREGGEQYF. The CDR3 DNA reads TGTGCCAGCAGTCTTAAGCGGGAGGGGGGCGAGCAGTACTTC. V usage is TRBV6-5 and J usage is TRBJ2-7, with 10 bases lining up with TRBD2. The V gene end was trimmed by 5 bases and the J gene end by 6 bases; junction bases not matched to a gene: 7. CDR1 and CDR2 (germline): MNHEY, SVGAGI. The CDR3 has 14 amino acids.

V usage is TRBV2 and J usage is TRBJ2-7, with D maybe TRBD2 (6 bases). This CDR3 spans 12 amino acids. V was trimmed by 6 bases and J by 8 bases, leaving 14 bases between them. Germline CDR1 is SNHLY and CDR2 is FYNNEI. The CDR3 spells CASRTGREKQYF. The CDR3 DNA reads TGTGCCAGCAGAACCGGGAGAGAAAAGCAGTACTTC.

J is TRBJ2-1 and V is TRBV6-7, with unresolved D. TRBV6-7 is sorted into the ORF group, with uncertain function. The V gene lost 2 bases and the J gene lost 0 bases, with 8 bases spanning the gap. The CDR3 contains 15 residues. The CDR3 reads CASSYGQFSYNEQFF. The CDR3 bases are TGTGCCAGCAGTTACGGGCAATTCTCCTACAATGAGCAGTTCTTC.

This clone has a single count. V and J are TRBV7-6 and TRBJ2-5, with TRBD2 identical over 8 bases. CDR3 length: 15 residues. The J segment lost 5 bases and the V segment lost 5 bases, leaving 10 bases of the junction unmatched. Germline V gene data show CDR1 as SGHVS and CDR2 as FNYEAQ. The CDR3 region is CASSPARGGLETQYF. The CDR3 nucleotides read TGTGCCAGCAGCCCCGCCCGGGGGGGGCTTGAGACCCAGTACTTC.

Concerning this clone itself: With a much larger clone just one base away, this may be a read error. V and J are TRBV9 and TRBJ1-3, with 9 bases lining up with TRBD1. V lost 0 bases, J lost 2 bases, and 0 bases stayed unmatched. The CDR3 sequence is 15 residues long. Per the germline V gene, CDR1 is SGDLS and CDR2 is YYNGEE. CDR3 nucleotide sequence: TGTGCCAGCAGCGTAGGACAGGGGGCTGGAAACACCATATATTTT. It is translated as CASSVGQGAGNTIYF.

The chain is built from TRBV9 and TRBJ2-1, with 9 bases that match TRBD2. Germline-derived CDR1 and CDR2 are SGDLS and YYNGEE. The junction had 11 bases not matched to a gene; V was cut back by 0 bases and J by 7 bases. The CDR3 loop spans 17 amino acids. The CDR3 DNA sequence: TGTGCCAGCAGCGTAGTAGGTAGCGGGAGAGGTATGAATGAGCAGTTCTTC. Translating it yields CASSVVGSGRGMNEQFF.